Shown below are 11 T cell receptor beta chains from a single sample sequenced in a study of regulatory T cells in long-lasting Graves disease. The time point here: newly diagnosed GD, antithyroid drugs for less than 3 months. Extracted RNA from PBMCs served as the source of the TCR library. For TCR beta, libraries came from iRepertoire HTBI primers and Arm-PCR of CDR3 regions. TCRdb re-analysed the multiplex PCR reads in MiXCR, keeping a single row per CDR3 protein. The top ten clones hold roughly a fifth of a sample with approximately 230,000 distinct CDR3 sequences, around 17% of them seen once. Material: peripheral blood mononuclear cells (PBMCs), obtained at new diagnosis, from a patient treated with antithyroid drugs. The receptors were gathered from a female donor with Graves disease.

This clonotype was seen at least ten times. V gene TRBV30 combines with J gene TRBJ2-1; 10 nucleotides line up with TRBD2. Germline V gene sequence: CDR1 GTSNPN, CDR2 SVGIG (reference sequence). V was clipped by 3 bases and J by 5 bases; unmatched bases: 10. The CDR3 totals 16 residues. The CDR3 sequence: CAWRGLAGVRNNEQFF. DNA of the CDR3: TGTGCCTGGAGGGGGCTAGCGGGAGTCAGAAACAATGAGCAGTTCTTC.

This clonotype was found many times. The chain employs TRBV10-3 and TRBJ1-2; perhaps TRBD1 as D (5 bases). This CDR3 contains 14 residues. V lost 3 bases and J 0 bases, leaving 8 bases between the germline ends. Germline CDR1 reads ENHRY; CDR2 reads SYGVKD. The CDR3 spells CAISDETANYGYTF. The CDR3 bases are TGTGCCATCAGTGACGAGACAGCTAACTATGGCTACACCTTC.

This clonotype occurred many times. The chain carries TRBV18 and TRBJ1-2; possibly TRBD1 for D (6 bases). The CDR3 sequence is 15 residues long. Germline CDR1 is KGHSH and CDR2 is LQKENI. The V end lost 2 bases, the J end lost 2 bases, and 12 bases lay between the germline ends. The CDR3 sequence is CASSPVQGLNYGYTF. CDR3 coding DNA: TGTGCCAGCTCACCAGTTCAGGGGTTAAACTATGGCTACACCTTC.

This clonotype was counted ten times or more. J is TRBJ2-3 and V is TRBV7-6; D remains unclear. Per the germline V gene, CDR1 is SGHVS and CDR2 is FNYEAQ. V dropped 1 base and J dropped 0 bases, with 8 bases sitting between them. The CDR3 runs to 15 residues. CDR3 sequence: CASSLVFTSTDTQYF. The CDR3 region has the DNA TGTGCCAGCAGCTTAGTATTCACTAGCACAGATACGCAGTATTTT.

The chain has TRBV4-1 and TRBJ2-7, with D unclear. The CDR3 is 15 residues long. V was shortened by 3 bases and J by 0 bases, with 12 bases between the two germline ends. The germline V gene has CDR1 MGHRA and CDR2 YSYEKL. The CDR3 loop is CASSHLGPPSYEQYF. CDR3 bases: TGCGCCAGCAGCCACCTAGGACCTCCCTCCTACGAGCAGTACTTC.

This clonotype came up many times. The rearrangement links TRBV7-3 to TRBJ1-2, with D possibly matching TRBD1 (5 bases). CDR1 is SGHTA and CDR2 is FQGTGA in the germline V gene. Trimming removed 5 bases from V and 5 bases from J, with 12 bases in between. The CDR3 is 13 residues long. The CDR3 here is CASSPGTEYGYTF. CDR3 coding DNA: TGTGCCAGCAGCCCAGGGACGGAATATGGCTACACCTTC.

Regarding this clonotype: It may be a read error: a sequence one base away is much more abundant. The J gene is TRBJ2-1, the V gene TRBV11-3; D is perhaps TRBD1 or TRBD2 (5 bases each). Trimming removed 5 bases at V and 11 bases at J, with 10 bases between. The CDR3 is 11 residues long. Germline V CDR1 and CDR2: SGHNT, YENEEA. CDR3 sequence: CASSRTGQQFF. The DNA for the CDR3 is TGTGCCAGCAGCCGAACGGGGCAGCAGTTCTTC.

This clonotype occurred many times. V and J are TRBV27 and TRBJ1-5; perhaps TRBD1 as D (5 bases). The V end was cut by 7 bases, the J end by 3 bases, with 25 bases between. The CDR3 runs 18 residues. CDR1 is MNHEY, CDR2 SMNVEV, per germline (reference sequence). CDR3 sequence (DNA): TGTGCCAGCATAAGGGGATCGGCCCCAGCACCTGACAATCAGCCCCAGCATTTT. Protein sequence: CASIRGSAPAPDNQPQHF.

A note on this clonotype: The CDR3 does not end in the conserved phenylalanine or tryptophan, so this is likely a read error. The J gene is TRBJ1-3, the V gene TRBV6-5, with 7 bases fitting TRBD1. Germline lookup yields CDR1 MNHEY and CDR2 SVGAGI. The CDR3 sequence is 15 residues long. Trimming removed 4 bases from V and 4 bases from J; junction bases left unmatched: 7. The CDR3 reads CASSSVPGQGNTIYS. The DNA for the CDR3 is TGTGCCAGCAGTTCCGTCCCGGGACAGGGAAACACCATATATTCT.

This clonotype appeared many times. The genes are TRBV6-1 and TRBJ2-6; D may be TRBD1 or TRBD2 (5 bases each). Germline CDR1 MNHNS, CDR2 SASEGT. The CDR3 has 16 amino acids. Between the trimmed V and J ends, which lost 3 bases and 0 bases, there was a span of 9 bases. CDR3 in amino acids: CASSERGISGANVLTF. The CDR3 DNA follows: TGTGCCAGCAGTGAGAGGGGAATCTCTGGGGCCAACGTCCTGACTTTC.

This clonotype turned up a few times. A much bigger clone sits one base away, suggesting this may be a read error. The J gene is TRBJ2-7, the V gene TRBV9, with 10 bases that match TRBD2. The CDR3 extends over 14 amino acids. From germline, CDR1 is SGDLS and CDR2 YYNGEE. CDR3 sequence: CAGSASGSPYEQYF. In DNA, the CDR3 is TGTGCCGGCAGCGCTAGCGGGAGCCCCTACGAGCAGTACTTC.